One sample yielded the 22 T cell receptor beta chains listed below, sequenced in a study of blood T cell repertoires in COVID-19. Measured with immunoSEQ multiplex PCR; TCRdb has only the in-frame clones, and not every one. The sample yields 250,000 to 350,000 clones, approximately 90% seen once. Sequenced input: PBMCs or T cells enriched from blood (not recorded which). The receptors stem from an older woman in a cohort exposed to, infected with or recovered from COVID-19 (not recorded which).

This chain joins TRBV11-2 and TRBJ2-2, with 9 positions matching TRBD2. The V gene's germline CDR1 is SGHAT and CDR2 FQNNGV. The CDR3 consists of 16 residues. The junction had 4 bases not matched to a gene; V was cut back by 4 bases and J by 1 base. In DNA, the CDR3 is TGTGCCAGCAGCTCGTTAGCGGGAGTGAACACCGGGGAGCTGTTTTTT. Protein product: CASSSLAGVNTGELFF.

The gene calls are TRBV15 and TRBJ2-7; TRBD2 agrees at 11 bases. The J segment lost 3 bases and the V segment lost 0 bases, leaving 10 bases of the junction unmatched. Germline CDR1 LNHNV, CDR2 YYDKDF (reference sequence). This CDR3 is built from 18 residues. CDR3 nucleotides: TGTGCCACCAGCAGAGAGTTAATAGCGGGAGGGAAAAACTACGAGCAGTACTTC. Amino acid sequence: CATSRELIAGGKNYEQYF. The whole variable domain, remainder taken from reference TRBV15 and TRBJ2-7, is DAMVIQNPRYQVTQFGKPVTLSCSQTLNHNVMYWYQQKSSQAPKLLFHYYDKDFNNEADTPDNFQSRRPNTSFCFLDIRSPGLGDTAMYLCATSRELIAGGKNYEQYFGPGTRLTVT.

The rearrangement joins TRBV6-5 to TRBJ1-1, with a possible D match to TRBD1 (6 bases). Looked up from germline, CDR1 is MNHEY and CDR2 is SVGAGI. V was cut by 3 bases and J by 5 bases, with 10 bases left in between. This CDR3 spans 13 amino acids. The CDR3 loop is CASSYKGDTEAFF. CDR3 bases: TGTGCCAGCAGTTATAAGGGGGATACTGAAGCTTTCTTT.

The V and J genes are TRBV6-2 or TRBV6-3 and TRBJ1-1, with a possible D match to TRBD1 (6 bases). The ends were cut back, 2 bases at V and 2 bases at J, with 9 bases in the middle. Germline assignment: CDR1 MNHEY and CDR2 SVGEGT. This CDR3 is 14 amino acids long. The CDR3 DNA reads TGTGCCAGCAGTTACCCAGGGGTTAACACTGAAGCTTTCTTT. Protein product: CASSYPGVNTEAFF.

The V call is TRBV4-2, the J call TRBJ2-1, with 8 bases identical to TRBD1. Per germline, CDR1 LGHNA and CDR2 YNFKEQ. CDR3 size: 15 residues. The ends lost 6 bases at V and 0 bases at J; junction bases unmatched: 4. CDR3 bases: TGTGCCAGCAGTCGGACAGGGCGCTCCTACAATGAGCAGTTCTTC. Its translation: CASSRTGRSYNEQFF.

The V and J genes are TRBV11-2 and TRBJ2-1; TRBD2 aligns across 8 bases. Germline CDR1 is SGHAT and CDR2 is FQNNGV. CDR3 length: 14 residues. J gave up 4 bases and V 3 bases, and 2 bases lay outside the gene matches. CDR3 in amino acids: CASSFASGYNEQFF. CDR3 nucleotides: TGTGCCAGCAGCTTTGCTAGCGGGTACAATGAGCAGTTCTTC.

The V and J genes are TRBV7-3 and TRBJ2-1, with 10 bases lining up with TRBD2. J lost 2 bases, V lost 4 bases, and 11 bases had no gene match. The CDR3 is 18 residues long. Germline V CDR1 and CDR2: SGHTA, FQGTGA. The CDR3 nucleotides are TGTGCCAGCAGCTCTCTTTCAAGCGGGAGGGCCACCTACAATGAGCAGTTCTTC. It translates to CASSSLSSGRATYNEQFF.

V and J are TRBV3-1 (or the pseudogene TRBV3-2) and TRBJ1-6; D is ambiguous. The V end was cut by 1 base, the J end by 7 bases, with 11 bases between. CDR3 length: 15 amino acids. Germline V gene data show CDR1 as LGHDT and CDR2 as YNNKEL (reference sequence). The CDR3 coding sequence is TGTGCCAGCAGCCAAGGGCAGGTGCAAAATTCACCCCTCCACTTT. This translates into CASSQGQVQNSPLHF.

A note on this clone: Additional DNA sequences in this sample encode the identical CDR3. The V call is TRBV29-1, the J call TRBJ2-1, with TRBD2 matching 14 bases. Germline V gene data show CDR1 as SQVTM and CDR2 as ANQGSEA. V was pared by 2 bases and J by 7 bases, with 4 bases of the junction left unmatched. This CDR3 region has 15 residues. The CDR3 spells CSVERTSGRSNEQFF. The CDR3 nucleotides are TGCAGCGTTGAAAGGACTAGCGGGAGGAGTAATGAGCAGTTCTTC.

DNA for the CDR3: TGCAGCGTTGAATTACGACTAGCGGGGACACCGAAGCAGTACTTC. This gives the protein CSVELRLAGTPKQYF. The genes are TRBV29-1 and TRBJ2-7, with 11 positions matching TRBD2. The J segment lost 8 bases and the V segment lost 2 bases, leaving 11 bases of the junction unmatched. The CDR3 extends over 15 amino acids. Germline values: CDR1 SQVTM, CDR2 ANQGSEA.

V and J are TRBV2 and TRBJ1-1; D remains unclear. This CDR3 is built from 15 residues. Germline values: CDR1 SNHLY, CDR2 FYNNEI. V gave up 4 bases and J gave up 7 bases, with 19 bases separating them. In DNA form, the CDR3 reads TGTGCCAGCAGTGGTAATCACCCAATCACAAGTGAAGCTTTCTTT. Its protein is CASSGNHPITSEAFF.

The chain joins TRBV19 to TRBJ1-6; 7 nucleotides match TRBD1. The germline V gene encodes CDR1 LNHDA and CDR2 SQIVND (reference sequence). The CDR3 is 15 amino acids. J was trimmed by 8 bases and V by 5 bases; bases with no gene match: 9. The CDR3 here is CASSGQGGKDSPLHF. The CDR3 region has the DNA TGTGCCAGTAGTGGCCAAGGGGGCAAGGATTCACCCCTCCACTTT.

CDR3 in amino acids: CASSYLIQGQAGNTIYF. CDR3 DNA: TGTGCCAGCAGTTACCTTATACAGGGGCAAGCTGGAAACACCATATATTTT. This sequence joins TRBV6-2 or TRBV6-3 and TRBJ1-3, with TRBD1 identical over 7 bases. Germline assignment: CDR1 MNHEY and CDR2 SVGEGT. This CDR3 contains 17 residues. Unmatched junction bases numbered 9, after V lost 2 bases and J lost 2 bases.

This chain joins TRBV27 and TRBJ2-6, with D possibly matching TRBD1 (5 bases). The CDR3 spans 17 residues. Trimming took off 4 bases at V and 2 bases at J, with 15 bases between the two ends. CDR1 is MNHEY, CDR2 SMNVEV, per germline (reference sequence). CDR3 protein: CASSSWTFTPGANVLTF. Here the CDR3 DNA reads TGTGCCAGCAGTTCTTGGACATTTACCCCTGGGGCCAACGTCCTGACTTTC.

This sequence joins TRBV7-3 and TRBJ2-1; 12 nucleotides match TRBD2. This CDR3 has 15 amino acids. J lost 4 bases, V lost 5 bases, and 3 bases had no gene match. CDR1 SGHTA and CDR2 FQGTGA come from the germline V gene. CDR3 residues: CASSPTSGSYNEQFF. CDR3 nucleotides: TGTGCCAGCAGCCCGACTAGCGGGAGTTACAATGAGCAGTTCTTC. Using reference TRBV7-3 and TRBJ2-1 for the parts outside the CDR3, the full variable domain is GAGVSQTPSNKVTEKGKYVELRCDPISGHTALYWYRQSLGQGPEFLIYFQGTGAADDSGLPNDRFFAVRPEGSVSTLKIQRTERGDSAVYLCASSPTSGSYNEQFFGPGTRLTVL.

The rearrangement joins TRBV25-1 to TRBJ2-1, with 10 bases lining up with TRBD2. CDR3 length: 15 amino acids. In germline, CDR1 is MGHDK, CDR2 SYGVNS. The J segment lost 1 base and the V segment lost 6 bases, leaving 3 bases of the junction unmatched. The CDR3 region has the DNA TGTGCCAGCAGGCTAGCGGGAGAATCCTACAATGAGCAGTTCTTC. Translating gives CASRLAGESYNEQFF.

The chain couples TRBV18 to TRBJ2-7, with D unclear. The CDR3 runs to 12 residues. Trimming removed 2 bases at V and 7 bases at J, with 9 bases between. From germline, CDR1 is KGHSH and CDR2 LQKENI. The chain's CDR3 is CASSPSGQEQYF. The CDR3, as DNA: TGTGCCAGCTCACCATCAGGTCAGGAGCAGTACTTC.

The chain recombines TRBV3-1 (or the pseudogene TRBV3-2) with TRBJ1-5, with D perhaps TRBD1 (5 bases). CDR1 LGHDT and CDR2 YNNKEL come from the germline V gene (reference sequence). Trimming took 4 bases from V and 4 from J, leaving 8 bases between them. CDR3 size: 13 residues. The CDR3, as DNA: TGTGCCAGCAGCCCGGGGACTAATCAGCCCCAGCATTTT. Amino acid sequence: CASSPGTNQPQHF.

The chain is built from TRBV13 and TRBJ2-3, with 8 positions matching TRBD1. The ends lost 1 base at V and 4 bases at J; junction bases unmatched: 7. Germline CDR1 PRHDT, CDR2 FYEKMQ (reference sequence). This CDR3 has 16 residues. The DNA of the CDR3 is TGTGCCAGCAGCTTAGAAGGGGACAGGAGTGCAGATACGCAGTATTTT. This encodes CASSLEGDRSADTQYF.

The chain recombines TRBV5-4 with TRBJ1-1, with 9 bases identical to TRBD1. The J segment lost 0 bases and the V segment lost 3 bases, leaving 3 bases of the junction unmatched. Germline values: CDR1 SGHNT, CDR2 YYREEE (reference sequence). This CDR3 contains 15 residues. The CDR3 DNA reads as TGTGCCAGCAGCTCCCGACAGGGGGTGAACACTGAAGCTTTCTTT. It yields the protein CASSSRQGVNTEAFF.

The chain joins TRBV15 to TRBJ2-2; perhaps TRBD2 as D (6 bases). This CDR3 contains 14 residues. The germline V and J ends were trimmed by 8 bases and 1 base, with 11 bases remaining between them. Germline V gene lookup returns CDR1 LNHNV and CDR2 YYDKDF (reference sequence). The CDR3 reads CATHGTENTGELFF. The CDR3 DNA follows: TGTGCCACCCACGGGACTGAGAACACCGGGGAGCTGTTTTTT. The variable domain in full, completed from reference TRBV15 and TRBJ2-2, reads DAMVIQNPRYQVTQFGKPVTLSCSQTLNHNVMYWYQQKSSQAPKLLFHYYDKDFNNEADTPDNFQSRRPNTSFCFLDIRSPGLGDTAMYLCATHGTENTGELFFGEGSRLTVL.

The chain employs TRBV29-1 and TRBJ2-3; 9 nucleotides align to TRBD2. CDR1 is SQVTM and CDR2 is ANQGSEA in the germline V gene. The CDR3 totals 13 residues. V shed 0 bases, J shed 11 bases, and the junction held 6 bases outside the gene matches. The CDR3 reads CSVEEGTSLMQYF. CDR3 bases: TGCAGCGTTGAAGAGGGGACTAGCCTTATGCAGTATTTT.